The 9 T cell receptor beta chains below all came from one sample that was sequenced in a study of blood T cells in healthy people across ages. Then a second PCR, running roughly 7 to 11 cycles, was carried out with a sample-barcoded 5' primer and a J-beta primer mix. TCRdb reprocessed the 5' RACE reads with MiXCR, giving one entry per CDR3 protein. The table lists approximately 900,000 distinct CDR3 sequences, about 29% of them singletons. These same records also appear under a second study, on T cells of mothers and their children.

Sequencing was done on a sample of blood. These receptors all stem from a woman aged 40 to 55 in good health.

This clonotype is a singleton in its sample. The rearrangement joins TRBV18 to TRBJ2-3; 7 positions match TRBD1. The trim removed 3 bases at V and 2 bases at J, leaving 11 bases unmatched. The CDR3 loop spans 17 amino acids. Germline loops: CDR1 KGHSH, CDR2 LQKENI. The CDR3 DNA reads TGTGCCAGCTCACCGTCCTTGGGACAGCTCTCCACAGATACGCAGTATTTT. Translation gives CASSPSLGQLSTDTQYF.

This clonotype appeared a few times. The gene calls are TRBV27 and TRBJ2-1; 8 bases fit TRBD2. Germline V gene lookup returns CDR1 MNHEY and CDR2 SMNVEV (reference sequence). The CDR3 loop spans 14 amino acids. The V segment lost 6 bases and the J segment 5 bases; nucleotides outside the gene matches: 6. The CDR3 region has the DNA TGTGCCAGCAGCCAACGGGGGGGTCACAATGAGCAGTTCTTC. It codes for CASSQRGGHNEQFF.

Regarding this clonotype: A much bigger clone sits one base away, suggesting this may be a read error. This rearrangement joins TRBV29-1 to TRBJ2-5; 7 positions match TRBD1. Per germline, CDR1 SQVTM and CDR2 ANQGSEA. The CDR3 is made up of 15 amino acids. CDR3 in DNA: TGCAGCATTGAAAGGGACAGCTATGTACAAGAGACCCAGTACTTC. Its protein product is CSIERDSYVQETQYF.

This clonotype was detected once. The chain's CDR3 is CASSLSQGSSSSYTF. The CDR3 coding sequence is TGTGCCAGCAGTTTAAGTCAGGGGTCCTCGTCGAGCTACACCTTC. The rearrangement uses TRBV28 and TRBJ1-2, with D maybe TRBD1 (6 bases). The CDR3 spans 15 residues. V shed 2 bases and J shed 9 bases, with 19 bases lying between them. Germline V gene data show CDR1 as MDHEN and CDR2 as SYDVKM.

This clonotype appeared many times. The J gene is TRBJ2-7, the V gene TRBV29-1; the D is unclear. Per germline, CDR1 SQVTM and CDR2 ANQGSEA. The V and J ends lost 6 bases and 3 bases respectively, with 12 bases between them. The CDR3 is made up of 12 amino acids. This CDR3 is CSVQVGFYEQYF. CDR3 sequence (DNA): TGCAGCGTCCAGGTCGGATTCTACGAGCAGTACTTC.

This clonotype has only a few counts. V is TRBV4-3 and J is TRBJ1-4; 9 bases are a match to TRBD1. V dropped 3 bases and J dropped 6; count of bases not matched to a gene: 8. The CDR3 extends over 16 amino acids. In germline, CDR1 is LGHNA, CDR2 YSLEER. CDR3 sequence: CASSQVTGTGYEKLFF. The CDR3 DNA reads as TGCGCCAGCAGCCAGGTGACCGGGACAGGGTATGAAAAACTGTTTTTT.

This sequence joins TRBV7-2 and TRBJ1-2, with 7 bases identical to TRBD1. J lost 4 bases, V lost 5 bases, and 7 bases had no gene match. The CDR3 has 14 residues. Germline V lookup: CDR1 SGHTA, CDR2 FQGNSA. DNA for the CDR3: TGTGCCAGCAGCCCGGGGACAGCACCCTATGGCTACACCTTC. The encoded protein is CASSPGTAPYGYTF. Combining the CDR3 with reference TRBV7-2 and TRBJ1-2 gives the whole variable domain GAGVSQSPSNKVTEKGKDVELRCDPISGHTALYWYRQSLGQGLEFLIYFQGNSAPDKSGLPSDRFSAERTGGSVSTLTIQRTQQEDSAVYLCASSPGTAPYGYTFGSGTRLTVV.

This sequence joins TRBV7-2 and TRBJ2-7, with 9 positions matching TRBD2. The length of the CDR3 is 15 residues. The germline V gene has CDR1 SGHTA and CDR2 FQGNSA. The junction had 13 bases not matched to a gene; V was cut back by 6 bases and J by 7 bases. The CDR3 coding sequence is TGTGCCAGCAGAACTATGGGGCTAGCGGGGATTGAGCAGTACTTC. This gives the protein CASRTMGLAGIEQYF.

The chain couples TRBV7-2 to TRBJ1-5; D not resolved. The CDR3 contains 15 residues. The V end lost 2 bases, the J end lost 2 bases, and 10 bases lay between the germline ends. Germline V gives CDR1 SGHTA, CDR2 FQGNSA. CDR3 region: CASSLFREGNQPQHF. The CDR3 DNA sequence: TGTGCCAGCAGCTTATTCCGGGAGGGCAATCAGCCCCAGCATTTT.